This T cell receptor beta chain was obtained from a study of blood T cell repertoires in COVID-19. Study-wide background: Sites in the United States, Italy and Spain provided acute and convalescent COVID-19 samples.

The repertoire was sequenced with immunoSEQ multiplex PCR; TCRdb's copy has only in-frame clones and lacks some. The sample has 120,000 or so clones; 85% to 90% are singletons. CDR1 LGHDT and CDR2 YNNKEL come from the germline V gene (reference sequence). J gave up 2 bases and V 3 bases, and 1 base lay outside the gene matches. The CDR3 is made up of 14 amino acids. The receptor comes from a woman in her seventies with acute or convalescent COVID-19. Sequencing input: peripheral blood. The gene calls are TRBV3-1 (or the pseudogene TRBV3-2) and TRBJ2-1; 7 positions agree with TRBD1. Here the CDR3 reads CASSHQGAYNEQFF. In DNA, the CDR3 is TGTGCCAGCAGCCACCAGGGGGCCTACAATGAGCAGTTCTTC.